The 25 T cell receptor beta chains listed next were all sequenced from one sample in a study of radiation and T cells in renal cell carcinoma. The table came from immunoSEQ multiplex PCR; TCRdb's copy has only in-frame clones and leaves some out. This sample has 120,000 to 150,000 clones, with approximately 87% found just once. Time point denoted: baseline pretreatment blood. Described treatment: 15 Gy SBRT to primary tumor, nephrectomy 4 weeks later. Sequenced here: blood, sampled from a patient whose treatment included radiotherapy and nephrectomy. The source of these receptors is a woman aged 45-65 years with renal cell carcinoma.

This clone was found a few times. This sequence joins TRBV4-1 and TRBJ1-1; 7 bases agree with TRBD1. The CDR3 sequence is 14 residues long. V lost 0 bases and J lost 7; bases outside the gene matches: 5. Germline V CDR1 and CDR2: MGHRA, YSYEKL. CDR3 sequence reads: CASSQDEGTVEAFF. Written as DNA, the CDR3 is TGCGCCAGCAGCCAAGATGAGGGGACAGTTGAAGCTTTCTTT.

The CDR3 loop reads CASSVGQGQIMGETQYF. The DNA for the CDR3 is TGTGCCAGCAGCGTGGGACAGGGGCAAATCATGGGAGAGACCCAGTACTTC. This rearrangement joins TRBV5-4 to TRBJ2-5; TRBD1 agrees at 10 bases. Germline V gene sequence: CDR1 SGHNT, CDR2 YYREEE (reference sequence). J gave up 4 bases and V 4 bases, and 13 bases lay outside the gene matches. CDR3 size: 17 residues.

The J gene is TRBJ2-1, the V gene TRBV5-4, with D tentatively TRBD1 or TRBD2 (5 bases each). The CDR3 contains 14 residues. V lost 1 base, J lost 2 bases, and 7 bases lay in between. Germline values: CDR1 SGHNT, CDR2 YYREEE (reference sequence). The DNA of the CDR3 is TGTGCCAGCAGCTTGTCGGGACCCTACAATGAGCAGTTCTTC. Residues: CASSLSGPYNEQFF. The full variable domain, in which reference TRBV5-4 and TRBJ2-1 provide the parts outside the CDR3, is ETGVTQSPTHLIKTRGQQVTLRCSSQSGHNTVSWYQQALGQGPQFIFQYYREEENGRGNFPPRFSGLQFPNYSSELNVNALELDDSALYLCASSLSGPYNEQFFGPGTRLTVL.

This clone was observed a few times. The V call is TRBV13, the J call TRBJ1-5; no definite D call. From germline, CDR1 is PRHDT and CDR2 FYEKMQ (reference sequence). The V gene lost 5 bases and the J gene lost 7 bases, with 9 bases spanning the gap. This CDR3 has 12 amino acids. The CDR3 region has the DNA TGTGCCAGCAGCCAGGAAGGACAGCCCCAGCATTTT. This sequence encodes CASSQEGQPQHF. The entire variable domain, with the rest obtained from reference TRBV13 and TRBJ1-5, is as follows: AAGVIQSPRHLIKEKRETATLKCYPIPRHDTVYWYQQGPGQDPQFLISFYEKMQSDKGSIPDRFSAQQFSDYHSELNMSSLELGDSALYFCASSQEGQPQHFGDGTRLSIL.

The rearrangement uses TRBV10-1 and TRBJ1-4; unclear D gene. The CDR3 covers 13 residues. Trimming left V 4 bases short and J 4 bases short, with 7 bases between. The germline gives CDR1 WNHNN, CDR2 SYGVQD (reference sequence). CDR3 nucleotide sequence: TGCGCCAGCAGTGTAGCCTATAATGAAAAACTGTTTTTT. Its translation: CASSVAYNEKLFF.

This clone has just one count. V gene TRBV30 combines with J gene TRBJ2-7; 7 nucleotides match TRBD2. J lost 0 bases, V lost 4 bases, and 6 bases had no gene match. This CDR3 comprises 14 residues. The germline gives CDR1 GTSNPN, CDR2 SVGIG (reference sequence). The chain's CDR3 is CAWNGGESSYEQYF. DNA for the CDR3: TGTGCCTGGAATGGGGGGGAGAGCTCCTACGAGCAGTACTTC.

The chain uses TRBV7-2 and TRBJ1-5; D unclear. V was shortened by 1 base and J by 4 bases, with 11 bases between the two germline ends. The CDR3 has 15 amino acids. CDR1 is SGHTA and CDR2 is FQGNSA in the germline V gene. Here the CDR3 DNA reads TGTGCCAGCAGCTTAGTAGGGCAGCCGAATCAGCCCCAGCATTTT. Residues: CASSLVGQPNQPQHF.

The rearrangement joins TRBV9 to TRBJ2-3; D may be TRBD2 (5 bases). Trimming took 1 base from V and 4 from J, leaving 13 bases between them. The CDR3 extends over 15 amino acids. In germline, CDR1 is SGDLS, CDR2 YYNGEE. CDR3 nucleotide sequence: TGTGCCAGCAGCGTAAACGGGGTATCGGCAGATACGCAGTATTTT. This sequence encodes CASSVNGVSADTQYF.

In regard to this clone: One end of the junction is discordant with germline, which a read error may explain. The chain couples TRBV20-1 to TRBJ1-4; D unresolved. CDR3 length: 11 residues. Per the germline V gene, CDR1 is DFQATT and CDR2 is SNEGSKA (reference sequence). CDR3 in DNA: TGCAGTGCATCGGCCCCCGAAAACCTGTTTTTT. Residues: CSASAPENLFF.

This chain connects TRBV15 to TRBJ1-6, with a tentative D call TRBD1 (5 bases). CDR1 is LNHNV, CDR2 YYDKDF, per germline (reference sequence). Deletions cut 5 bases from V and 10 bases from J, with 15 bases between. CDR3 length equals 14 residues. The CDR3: CATSGGGGESPLHF. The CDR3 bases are TGTGCCACCAGCGGGGGTGGGGGAGAGTCACCCCTCCACTTT.

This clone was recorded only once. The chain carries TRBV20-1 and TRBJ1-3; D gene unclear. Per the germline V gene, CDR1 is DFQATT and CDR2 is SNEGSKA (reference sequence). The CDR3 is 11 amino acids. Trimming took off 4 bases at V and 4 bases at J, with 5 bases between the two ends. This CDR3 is CSANWGNTIYF. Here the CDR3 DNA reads TGCAGTGCTAACTGGGGAAACACCATATATTTT.

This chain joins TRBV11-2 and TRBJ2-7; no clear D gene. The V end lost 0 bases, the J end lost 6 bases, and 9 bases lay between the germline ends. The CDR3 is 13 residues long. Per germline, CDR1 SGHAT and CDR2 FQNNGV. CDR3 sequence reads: CASSLEGPGEQYF. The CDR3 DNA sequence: TGTGCCAGCAGCTTAGAGGGTCCGGGCGAGCAGTACTTC.

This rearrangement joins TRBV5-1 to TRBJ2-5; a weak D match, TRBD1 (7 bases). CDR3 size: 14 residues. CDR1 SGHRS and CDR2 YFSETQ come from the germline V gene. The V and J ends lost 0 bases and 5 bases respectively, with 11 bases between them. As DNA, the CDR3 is TGCGCCAGCAGCTTGGCCAGGGGGAGGGAGACCCAGTACTTC. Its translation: CASSLARGRETQYF.

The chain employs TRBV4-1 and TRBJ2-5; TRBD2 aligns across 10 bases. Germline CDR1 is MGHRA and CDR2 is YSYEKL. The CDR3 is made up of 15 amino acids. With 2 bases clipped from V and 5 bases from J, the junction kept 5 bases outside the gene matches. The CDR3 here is CASSQLAGAWETQYF. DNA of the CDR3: TGCGCCAGCAGCCAACTAGCGGGGGCCTGGGAGACCCAGTACTTC.

The CDR3 DNA sequence: TGTGCCAGCGGGACACCACTACAAGAGACCCAGTACTTC. As protein: CASGTPLQETQYF. This chain links TRBV7-9 with TRBJ2-5; possibly TRBD1 for D (6 bases). The V gene lost 8 bases and the J gene lost 2 bases, with 12 bases spanning the gap. Germline V gene data show CDR1 as SEHNR and CDR2 as FQNEAQ (reference sequence). This CDR3 is built from 13 residues.

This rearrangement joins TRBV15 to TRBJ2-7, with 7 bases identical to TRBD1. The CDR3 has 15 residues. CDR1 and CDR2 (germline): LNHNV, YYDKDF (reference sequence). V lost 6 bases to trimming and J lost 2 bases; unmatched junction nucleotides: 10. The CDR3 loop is CATRGFRQGTYEQYF. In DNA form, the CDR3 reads TGTGCCACCAGGGGATTTCGACAGGGCACCTACGAGCAGTACTTC.

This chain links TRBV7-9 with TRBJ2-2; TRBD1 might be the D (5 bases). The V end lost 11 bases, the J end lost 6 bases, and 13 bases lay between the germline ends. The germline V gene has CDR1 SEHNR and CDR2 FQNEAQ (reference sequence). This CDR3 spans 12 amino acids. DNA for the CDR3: TGTGCCTCGCAGGGTATCGCCGGGGAGCTGTTTTTT. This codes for CASQGIAGELFF.

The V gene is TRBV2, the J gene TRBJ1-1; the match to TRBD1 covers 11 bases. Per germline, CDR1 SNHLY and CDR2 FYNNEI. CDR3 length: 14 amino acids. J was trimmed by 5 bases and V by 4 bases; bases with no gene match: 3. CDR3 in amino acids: CASSVDRGRTEAFF. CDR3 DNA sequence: TGTGCCAGCAGTGTGGACAGGGGGCGGACTGAAGCTTTCTTT. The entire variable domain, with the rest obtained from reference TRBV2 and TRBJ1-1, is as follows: EPEVTQTPSHQVTQMGQEVILRCVPISNHLYFYWYRQILGQKVEFLVSFYNNEISEKSEIFDDQFSVERPDGSNFTLKIRSTKLEDSAMYFCASSVDRGRTEAFFGQGTRLTVV.

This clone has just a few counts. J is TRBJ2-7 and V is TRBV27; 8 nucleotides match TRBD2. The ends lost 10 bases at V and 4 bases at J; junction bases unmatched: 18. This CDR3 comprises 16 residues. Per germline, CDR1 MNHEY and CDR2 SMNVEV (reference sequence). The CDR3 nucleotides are TGTGCCACCTCGACATCTGGGTTAGCGGGGATATACGAGCAGTACTTC. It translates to CATSTSGLAGIYEQYF.

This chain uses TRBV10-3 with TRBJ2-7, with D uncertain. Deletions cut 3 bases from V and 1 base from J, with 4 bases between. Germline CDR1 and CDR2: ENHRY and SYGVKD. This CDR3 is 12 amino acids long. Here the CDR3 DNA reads TGTGCCATCAGTGATAAGTCCTACGAGCAGTACTTC. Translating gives CAISDKSYEQYF.

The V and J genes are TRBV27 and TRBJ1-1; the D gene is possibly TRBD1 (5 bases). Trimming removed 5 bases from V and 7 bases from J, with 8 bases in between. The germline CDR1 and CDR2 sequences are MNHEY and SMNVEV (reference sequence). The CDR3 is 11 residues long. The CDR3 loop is CASSLRGEAFF. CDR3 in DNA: TGTGCCAGCAGTCTGAGGGGTGAAGCTTTCTTT.

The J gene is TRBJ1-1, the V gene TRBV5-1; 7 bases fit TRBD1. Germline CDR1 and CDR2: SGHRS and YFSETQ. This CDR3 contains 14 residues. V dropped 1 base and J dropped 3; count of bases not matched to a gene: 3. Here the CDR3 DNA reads TGCGCCAGCAGCTTGCTCGGGACAGACACTGAAGCTTTCTTT. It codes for CASSLLGTDTEAFF.

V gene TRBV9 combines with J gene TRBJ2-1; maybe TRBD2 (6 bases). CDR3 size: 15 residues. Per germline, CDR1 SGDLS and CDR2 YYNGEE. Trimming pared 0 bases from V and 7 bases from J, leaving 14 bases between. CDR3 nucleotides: TGTGCCAGCAGCGTAGGGACGACCGGAGGGAATGAGCAGTTCTTC. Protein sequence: CASSVGTTGGNEQFF.

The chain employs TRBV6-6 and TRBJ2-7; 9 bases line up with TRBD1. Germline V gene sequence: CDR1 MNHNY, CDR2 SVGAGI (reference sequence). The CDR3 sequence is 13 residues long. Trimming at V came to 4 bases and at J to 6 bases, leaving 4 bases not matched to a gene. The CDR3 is CASSSRDRVEQYF. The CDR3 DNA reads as TGTGCCAGCAGTTCCCGGGACAGGGTCGAGCAGTACTTC.

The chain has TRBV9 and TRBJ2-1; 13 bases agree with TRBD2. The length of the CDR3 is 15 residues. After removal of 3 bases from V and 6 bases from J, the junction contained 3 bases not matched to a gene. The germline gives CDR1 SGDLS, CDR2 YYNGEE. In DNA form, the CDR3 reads TGTGCCAGCAGCGAGGGGACTAGCGGGATCAATGAGCAGTTCTTC. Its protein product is CASSEGTSGINEQFF.